This entry lists 18 T cell receptor beta chains sequenced from one sample in a study of blood T cell repertoires in COVID-19. Sequencing used immunoSEQ multiplex PCR; TCRdb keeps in-frame clones, though not all of them. The data hold about 240,000 clones, with around 89% observed a single time. The specimen sequenced was PBMCs or T cells enriched from blood (not recorded which). The receptors originated from a man aged 35 to 55 who had recovered from COVID-19.

The chain combines TRBV2 with TRBJ2-4; D is ambiguous. The germline gives CDR1 SNHLY, CDR2 FYNNEI. V lost 7 bases, J lost 1 base, and 14 bases lay in between. CDR3 length: 15 residues. CDR3 amino acids: CASTGVGPAKNIQYF. CDR3 nucleotides: TGTGCCAGCACTGGTGTCGGTCCGGCCAAAAACATTCAGTACTTC.

The chain uses TRBV12-3 or TRBV12-4 and TRBJ2-5; a possible D gene is TRBD1 (5 bases). V lost 7 bases and J 5 bases, leaving 14 bases between the germline ends. The CDR3 totals 13 residues. The CDR3: CASTPPGLETQYF. The CDR3 DNA sequence: TGTGCCAGCACCCCCCCAGGGTTGGAGACCCAGTACTTC.

The chain uses TRBV3-1 (or the pseudogene TRBV3-2) and TRBJ2-3; D remains unclear. From germline, CDR1 is LGHDT and CDR2 YNNKEL (reference sequence). The CDR3 has 19 amino acids. With 1 base removed from V and 3 bases from J, the gap between germline ends came to 23 bases. DNA for the CDR3: TGTGCCAGCAGCCAAGTCCGATTAGCACCGCGTACTAAGACAGATACGCAGTATTTT. Encoded protein: CASSQVRLAPRTKTDTQYF.

V and J are TRBV7-2 and TRBJ1-1; D remains unclear. CDR1 and CDR2 (germline): SGHTA, FQGNSA. CDR3 size: 15 residues. V lost 2 bases to trimming and J lost 0 bases, with 10 bases between them. Here the CDR3 DNA reads TGTGCCAGCAGCTTATTGGGAGTTATGAACACTGAAGCTTTCTTT. Protein sequence: CASSLLGVMNTEAFF. The entire variable domain, with the rest obtained from reference TRBV7-2 and TRBJ1-1, is as follows: GAGVSQSPSNKVTEKGKDVELRCDPISGHTALYWYRQSLGQGLEFLIYFQGNSAPDKSGLPSDRFSAERTGGSVSTLTIQRTQQEDSAVYLCASSLLGVMNTEAFFGQGTRLTVV.

CDR3 nucleotide sequence: TGTGCCATCAGTGCCCCGACAGGGGGCTATGGCTACACCTTC. Its protein is CAISAPTGGYGYTF. This chain joins TRBV10-3 and TRBJ1-2, with 9 bases lining up with TRBD1. This CDR3 region has 14 residues. The V gene end was trimmed by 4 bases and the J gene end by 4 bases; junction bases not matched to a gene: 4. In germline, CDR1 is ENHRY, CDR2 SYGVKD.

V and J are TRBV6-5 and TRBJ2-1, with 13 bases that match TRBD2. This CDR3 has 15 amino acids. The trim removed 6 bases at V and 7 bases at J, leaving 6 bases unmatched. Germline V gene sequence: CDR1 MNHEY, CDR2 SVGAGI. CDR3 in amino acids: CASSHRTSGSNEQFF. Written as DNA, the CDR3 is TGTGCCAGCAGCCACCGGACTAGCGGGAGTAATGAGCAGTTCTTC.

This chain uses TRBV5-6 with TRBJ1-2; D remains unclear. V gave up 1 base and J gave up 4 bases, with 11 bases separating them. Germline CDR1 reads SGHDT; CDR2 reads YYEEEE. The CDR3 totals 14 residues. The CDR3 bases are TGTGCCAGCAGCTTGAATGGCCTTGGCTATGGCTACACCTTC. Its protein product is CASSLNGLGYGYTF. Using reference TRBV5-6 and TRBJ1-2 for the parts outside the CDR3, the full variable domain is DAGVTQSPTHLIKTRGQQVTLRCSPKSGHDTVSWYQQALGQGPQFIFQYYEEEERQRGNFPDRFSGHQFPNYSSELNVNALLLGDSALYLCASSLNGLGYGYTFGSGTRLTVV.

The CDR3 region has the DNA TGTGCCAGCAGTTGGAGTGACTCCTACGAGCAGTACTTC. It encodes CASSWSDSYEQYF. This chain connects TRBV28 to TRBJ2-7; D remains unclear. V was clipped by 4 bases and J by 0 bases, with 7 bases between them. The length of the CDR3 is 13 residues. In germline, CDR1 is MDHEN, CDR2 SYDVKM.

The chain carries TRBV5-8 and TRBJ1-5; 11 positions agree with TRBD1. Germline V lookup: CDR1 SGHTS, CDR2 YDEGEE. V lost 5 bases and J lost 6; bases outside the gene matches: 7. The CDR3 totals 15 residues. The CDR3 nucleotides read TGTGCCAGCAGGCGCCGGGACAGGGGGACTCAGCCCCAGCATTTT. As protein: CASRRRDRGTQPQHF.

The rearrangement uses TRBV29-1 and TRBJ1-1; 8 bases line up with TRBD1. V shed 7 bases, J shed 5 bases, and the junction held 9 bases outside the gene matches. The length of the CDR3 is 13 residues. The germline CDR1 and CDR2 sequences are SQVTM and ANQGSEA. CDR3 in amino acids: CSAIQGGWTEAFF. CDR3 DNA sequence: TGCAGCGCCATACAGGGGGGGTGGACTGAAGCTTTCTTT.

This chain joins TRBV12-2 and TRBJ2-7; the table calls TRBD1, which could not be checked here. TRBV12-2 is given as a pseudogene. The CDR3 is 14 amino acids. This chain's CDR3 is CASRFRDRPYEQYF. CDR3 nucleotides: TGTGCAAGTCGCTTCCGGGACAGGCCCTACGAGCAGTACTTC.

V is TRBV11-2 and J is TRBJ1-2; D is uncertain. The length of the CDR3 is 14 residues. Trimming cost V 5 bases and J 3 bases, with 13 bases left between them. Germline lookup yields CDR1 SGHAT and CDR2 FQNNGV. The CDR3 here is CASSPGEGYYGYTF. CDR3 in DNA: TGTGCCAGCAGCCCCGGGGAGGGTTACTATGGCTACACCTTC. The variable domain in full, with the rest retrieved from reference TRBV11-2 and TRBJ1-2, is EAGVAQSPRYKIIEKRQSVAFWCNPISGHATLYWYQQILGQGPKLLIQFQNNGVVDDSQLPKDRFSAERLKGVDSTLKIQPAKLEDSAVYLCASSPGEGYYGYTFGSGTRLTVV.

This chain joins TRBV27 and TRBJ2-3; 9 bases fit TRBD2. Trimming removed 6 bases from V and 3 bases from J; junction bases left unmatched: 7. This CDR3 contains 15 residues. Per the germline V gene, CDR1 is MNHEY and CDR2 is SMNVEV (reference sequence). As DNA, the CDR3 is TGTGCCAGCAGCCCCGGGACTAGCATGACAGATACGCAGTATTTT. Protein: CASSPGTSMTDTQYF.

This clone was seen a single time. The chain has TRBV7-9 and TRBJ1-3; 7 bases line up with TRBD1. Germline CDR1 is SEHNR and CDR2 is FQNEAQ (reference sequence). Germline trimming cut 2 bases from V and 4 bases from J; bases unmatched to any gene: 11. The CDR3 is 17 amino acids. In nucleotides, the CDR3 is TGTGCCAGCAGCTTAAACAGGGGCGTATCATCCGGAAACACCATATATTTT. Protein sequence: CASSLNRGVSSGNTIYF.

This chain joins TRBV10-3 and TRBJ1-4; weak D call: TRBD1 (5 bases). The CDR3 spans 15 residues. CDR1 ENHRY and CDR2 SYGVKD come from the germline V gene. Trimming shortened V by 4 bases and J by 6 bases, and 15 bases separated the two germline ends. Here the CDR3 reads CAISVQGRADEKLFF. The CDR3 nucleotides are TGTGCCATCAGTGTGCAGGGCAGGGCGGATGAAAAACTGTTTTTT.

The chain uses TRBV7-9 and TRBJ2-1; 12 bases align to TRBD2. J gave up 8 bases and V 5 bases, and 13 bases lay outside the gene matches. The CDR3 covers 17 residues. CDR1 is SEHNR and CDR2 is FQNEAQ in the germline V gene (reference sequence). CDR3 sequence (DNA): TGTGCCAGCAGCCCTCCTCTACTAGCGGGAGGTCACCATGAGCAGTTCTTC. This gives the protein CASSPPLLAGGHHEQFF.

V and J are TRBV29-1 and TRBJ1-1; no definite D call. There are 12 residues in the CDR3. Trimming shortened V by 7 bases and J by 0 bases, and 9 bases separated the two germline ends. From germline, CDR1 is SQVTM and CDR2 ANQGSEA. CDR3 loop: CSASHLNTEAFF. CDR3 DNA: TGCAGCGCTTCACATCTGAACACTGAAGCTTTCTTT.

The genes are TRBV7-2 and TRBJ2-3, with a tentative D call TRBD1 (5 bases). Looked up from germline, CDR1 is SGHTA and CDR2 is FQGNSA. The CDR3 totals 15 residues. Trimming cost V 8 bases and J 1 base, with 16 bases left between them. The CDR3 region has the DNA TGTGCCAGCCGGACAACAGTGTTGCGCACAGATACGCAGTATTTT. Protein product: CASRTTVLRTDTQYF.